A single sample gave rise to the 4 T cell receptor beta chains below, sequenced in a study of Ad26.COV2.S vaccination and SARS-CoV-2 variants. Libraries were prepared by immunoSEQ multiplex PCR; TCRdb keeps only in-frame clonotypes and omits some of them. The table lists about 370,000 clones, approximately 89% of them singletons. As to treatment: 15 to 20 received Ad26.COV2.S at low or high dose, single or two shots; about 5 received placebo; per-sample allocation not given. The investigators took samples on day 63 after the first vaccine or placebo injection. Here the sequenced sample was peripheral blood, taken in a trial of Ad26.COV2.S vaccine versus placebo. The receptors originated from a person between 18 and 59 years old who received the Ad26.COV2.S COVID-19 vaccine or a placebo.

There are many counts of this clone. The rearrangement uses TRBV15 and TRBJ1-3; D remains ambiguous. This CDR3 spans 14 amino acids. The V gene lost 5 bases and the J gene lost 4 bases, with 12 bases spanning the gap. Germline V gives CDR1 LNHNV, CDR2 YYDKDF (reference sequence). CDR3 in DNA: TGTGCCACCAGCCCTCGTTTATGGGGAAACACCATATATTTT. This sequence encodes CATSPRLWGNTIYF.

This sequence joins TRBV27 and TRBJ2-7, with a tentative D call TRBD1 (5 bases). Trimming took 7 bases from V and 1 from J, leaving 8 bases between them. CDR3 size: 12 residues. Germline loops: CDR1 MNHEY, CDR2 SMNVEV (reference sequence). CDR3 nucleotides: TGTGCCAGCATGGACACATCCTACGAGCAGTACTTC. It specifies CASMDTSYEQYF.

This clone was detected once. The J gene is TRBJ2-3, the V gene TRBV6-4, with 7 bases identical to TRBD2. The V gene end was trimmed by 4 bases and the J gene end by 3 bases; junction bases not matched to a gene: 4. Per germline, CDR1 MRHNA and CDR2 SNTAGT. This CDR3 is built from 14 residues. CDR3 sequence reads: CASSAAGETDTQYF. CDR3 sequence (DNA): TGTGCCAGCAGTGCTGCGGGAGAAACAGATACGCAGTATTTT.

J is TRBJ2-1 and V is TRBV9; D gene ambiguous. Trimming stripped 0 bases from V and 7 bases from J, with 5 bases between. The CDR3 length is 12 residues. Per germline, CDR1 SGDLS and CDR2 YYNGEE. The CDR3 DNA reads TGTGCCAGCAGCGTAGCTTTTAATGAGCAGTTCTTC. Translating it yields CASSVAFNEQFF.